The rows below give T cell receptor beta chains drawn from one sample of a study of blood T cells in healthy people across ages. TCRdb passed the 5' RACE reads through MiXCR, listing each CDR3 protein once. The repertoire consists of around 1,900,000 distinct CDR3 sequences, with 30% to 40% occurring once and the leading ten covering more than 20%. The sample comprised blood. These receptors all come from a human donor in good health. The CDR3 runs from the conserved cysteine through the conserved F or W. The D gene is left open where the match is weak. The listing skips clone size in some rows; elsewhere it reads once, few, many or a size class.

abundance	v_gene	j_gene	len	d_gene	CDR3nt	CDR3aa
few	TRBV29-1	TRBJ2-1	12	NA	TGCGGCGTTGAGGAGGGGGCGGGGGAGCAGTTCTTC	CGVEEGAGEQFF
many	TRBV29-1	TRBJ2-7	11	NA	TGCAGCGTGGGCCTAGACTACGAGCAGTACTTC	CSVGLDYEQYF
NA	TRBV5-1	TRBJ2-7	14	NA	TGCGCCCGATTTCCGGGACGGAACTCCTACGAGCAGTACTTC	CARFPGRNSYEQYF
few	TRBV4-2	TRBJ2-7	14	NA	TGTGCCAGCAGCCAAGATGAAAGGGGTGACGAGCAGTACTTC	CASSQDERGDEQYF
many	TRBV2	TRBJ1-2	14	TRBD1	TGTGCCAGCAGTGGACAGGGGGCTGACTATGGCTACACCTTC	CASSGQGADYGYTF
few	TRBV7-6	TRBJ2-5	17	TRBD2	TGTGCCAGCAGCTTCCCTCGGATTAGCGGGGGGGAGGTAGGGCAGTACTTC	CASSFPRISGGEVGQYF
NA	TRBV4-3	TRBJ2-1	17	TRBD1	TGCGCCAGCAGCCTATACCATTCGGGACAGGGCTACAATGAGCAGTTCTTC	CASSLYHSGQGYNEQFF
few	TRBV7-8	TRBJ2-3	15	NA	TGTGCCAGCACCAGCTGGCGGGACTTCGAAGATACGCAGTATTTT	CASTSWRDFEDTQYF
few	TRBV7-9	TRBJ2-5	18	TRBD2	TGTGCCAGCAGCCGCCCTACTAGCGGGGGACCCAACCGGGAGACCCAGTACTTC	CASSRPTSGGPNRETQYF
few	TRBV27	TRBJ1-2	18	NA	TGTGCCAGCAGTCTTATGATGGGCGGGGGAGGAATAGGCTATGGCTACACCTTC	CASSLMMGGGGIGYGYTF
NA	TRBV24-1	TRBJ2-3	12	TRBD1	TGTGCCACCAGTGACCGGGACAGTACGCAGTATTTT	CATSDRDSTQYF
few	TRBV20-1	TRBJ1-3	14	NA	TGCAGTGCTAGAGAGGGGTTGGCTGGAAACACCATATATTTT	CSAREGLAGNTIYF